One and the same sample provided the 30 T cell receptor beta chains below, sequenced in a study of blood T cell repertoires in COVID-19. Data came from immunoSEQ multiplex PCR; TCRdb stores just in-frame clones and leaves some out. This table holds approximately 170,000 clones, approximately 85% found once. Sequencing was carried out using peripheral blood. These receptors were taken from a man at least 80 years old with COVID-19, enrolled during active disease.

The chain is built from TRBV6-1 and TRBJ1-2, with D hard to call. V gave up 2 bases and J gave up 7 bases, with 20 bases separating them. Germline values: CDR1 MNHNS, CDR2 SASEGT. The CDR3 contains 16 residues. CDR3 nucleotide sequence: TGTGCCAGCAGTGAAATGGAGGCCTCCTCCCACTCTGGCTACACCTTC. This gives the protein CASSEMEASSHSGYTF.

The V and J genes are TRBV5-1 and TRBJ2-5, with 8 bases aligning to TRBD2. The CDR3 has 15 residues. Germline trimming cut 2 bases from V and 5 bases from J; bases unmatched to any gene: 8. Germline loops: CDR1 SGHRS, CDR2 YFSETQ. CDR3 amino acids: CASSLTGGQSETQYF. The CDR3 coding sequence is TGCGCCAGCAGCTTAACGGGGGGGCAGTCGGAGACCCAGTACTTC.

V is TRBV5-6 and J is TRBJ1-2; D is unclear. Germline V gives CDR1 SGHDT, CDR2 YYEEEE. V lost 2 bases and J lost 5, with 4 bases in between. The CDR3 runs 11 residues. CDR3 coding DNA: TGTGCCAGCAGCTTATATTATGGCTACACCTTC. Amino acid sequence: CASSLYYGYTF.

The V and J genes are TRBV20-1 and TRBJ2-5; D remains ambiguous. This CDR3 comprises 11 residues. Trimming stripped 4 bases from V and 2 bases from J, with 5 bases between. Germline CDR1 reads DFQATT; CDR2 reads SNEGSKA (reference sequence). The CDR3 DNA reads TGCAGTGCTATCCTACAAGAGACCCAGTACTTC. Its translation: CSAILQETQYF.

In this sample, this clone turned up a few times. The DNA of the CDR3 is TGTGCCAGCAGTGAAGAAGCCACTAGCAATCAGCCCCAGCATTTT. Its translation is CASSEEATSNQPQHF. The chain joins TRBV2 to TRBJ1-5; no reliable D call. V lost 1 base, J lost 0 bases, and 7 bases lay in between. Germline-derived CDR1 and CDR2 are SNHLY and FYNNEI. The length of the CDR3 is 15 residues.

The chain couples TRBV4-1 to TRBJ1-1, with 8 bases fitting TRBD1. Germline values: CDR1 MGHRA, CDR2 YSYEKL. The CDR3 is 16 amino acids. V was pared by 4 bases and J by 3 bases, with 10 bases of the junction left unmatched. CDR3 in DNA: TGCGCCAGCAGCCGCGGATCAGGGGGCGGGTACACTGAAGCTTTCTTT. Translated: CASSRGSGGGYTEAFF.

CDR3 residues: CASSQDRGRTEAFF. The DNA for the CDR3 is TGTGCCAGCAGCCAAGACAGGGGTCGGACTGAAGCTTTCTTT. This chain connects TRBV3-1 (or the pseudogene TRBV3-2) to TRBJ1-1; TRBD1 might be the D (6 bases). Per the germline V gene, CDR1 is LGHDT and CDR2 is YNNKEL (reference sequence). The CDR3 runs to 14 residues. V lost 0 bases to trimming and J lost 5 bases, with 10 bases between them.

This clone appeared once. The chain has TRBV6-5 and TRBJ1-6; 10 bases line up with TRBD1. Per germline, CDR1 MNHEY and CDR2 SVGAGI. The CDR3 has 15 residues. J lost 7 bases, V lost 7 bases, and 7 bases had no gene match. CDR3 sequence reads: CASTPTGGANSPLHF. The CDR3 DNA sequence: TGTGCCAGCACCCCGACAGGGGGCGCGAATTCACCCCTCCACTTT.

The chain employs TRBV18 and TRBJ1-1; 8 bases align to TRBD1. There are 15 residues in the CDR3. V was pared by 0 bases and J by 2 bases, with 2 bases of the junction left unmatched. The germline V gene encodes CDR1 KGHSH and CDR2 LQKENI. The CDR3 DNA reads TGTGCCAGCTCACCACCCCAGGGGGCCAACACTGAAGCTTTCTTT. Its protein product is CASSPPQGANTEAFF.

J is TRBJ2-3 and V is TRBV3-1 (or the pseudogene TRBV3-2); 14 nucleotides line up with TRBD2. The CDR3 has 19 amino acids. Germline trimming cut 0 bases from V and 2 bases from J; bases unmatched to any gene: 7. Germline CDR1 LGHDT, CDR2 YNNKEL (reference sequence). CDR3 nucleotides: TGTGCCAGCAGCCAAGATCGACTAGCGGGGGGGCGATCCACAGATACGCAGTATTTT. Translation gives CASSQDRLAGGRSTDTQYF.

The DNA for the CDR3 is TGTGCCAGCAGTTACTCCGTCGGCAGGGGGAATCAGCCCCAGCATTTT. Amino acids: CASSYSVGRGNQPQHF. The chain couples TRBV6-2 or TRBV6-3 to TRBJ1-5; 7 bases match TRBD1. The CDR3 has 16 residues. V was pared by 0 bases and J by 4 bases, with 6 bases of the junction left unmatched. The germline CDR1 and CDR2 sequences are MNHEY and SVGEGT.

The chain employs TRBV6-6 and TRBJ2-3; 14 bases are a match to TRBD2. The CDR3 is 16 amino acids. Germline lookup yields CDR1 MNHNY and CDR2 SVGAGI (reference sequence). J was trimmed by 4 bases and V by 2 bases; bases with no gene match: 2. The CDR3 region has the DNA TGTGCCAGCAGTTACGGACTAGCGGGGGGCGCAGATACGCAGTATTTT. Translation: CASSYGLAGGADTQYF.

V gene TRBV5-1 combines with J gene TRBJ1-6; 8 bases align to TRBD1. Unmatched junction bases numbered 6, after V lost 3 bases and J lost 7 bases. Germline V gene sequence: CDR1 SGHRS, CDR2 YFSETQ. The CDR3 has 15 residues. The CDR3 bases are TGCGCCAGCAGCTCGGGGACAGGAGAAAATTCACCCCTCCACTTT. Translation gives CASSSGTGENSPLHF.

In its sample, this clone was seen a few times. The chain employs TRBV5-5 and TRBJ2-5, with TRBD2 identical over 9 bases. Per the germline V gene, CDR1 is SGHKS and CDR2 is YYEKEE (reference sequence). The trim removed 6 bases at V and 5 bases at J, leaving 14 bases unmatched. The CDR3 runs 16 residues. In DNA form, the CDR3 reads TGTGCCAGCACCCGGAATCCCCTAGCGGGGTGGGAGACCCAGTACTTC. Translating gives CASTRNPLAGWETQYF.

This chain connects TRBV7-2 to TRBJ1-1; 7 bases agree with TRBD1. V gave up 6 bases and J gave up 4 bases; unmatched junction bases: 8. Germline assignment: CDR1 SGHTA and CDR2 FQGNSA. The CDR3 loop spans 14 amino acids. CDR3 DNA: TGTGCCAGCAGTAGAAGGGGGCGCGGCACTGAAGCTTTCTTT. Residues: CASSRRGRGTEAFF.

The V and J genes are TRBV3-1 (or the pseudogene TRBV3-2) and TRBJ1-3; a weak D match, TRBD1 (5 bases). CDR1 is LGHDT, CDR2 YNNKEL, per germline (reference sequence). This CDR3 contains 13 residues. Trimming left V 4 bases short and J 4 bases short, with 8 bases between. This CDR3 reads CASSRGDGNTIYF. The CDR3 nucleotides are TGTGCCAGCAGCCGGGGGGACGGAAACACCATATATTTT.

Here the CDR3 reads CASSSPHRDLQETQYF. The CDR3 nucleotides are TGTGCCAGCAGTTCCCCGCACCGGGACTTACAAGAGACCCAGTACTTC. V usage is TRBV6-2 or TRBV6-3 and J usage is TRBJ2-5; TRBD2 might be the D (6 bases). Trimming pared 4 bases from V and 2 bases from J, leaving 17 bases between. Germline CDR1 MNHEY, CDR2 SVGEGT. This CDR3 region has 16 residues.

The chain couples TRBV6-5 to TRBJ1-1; the D is unclear. CDR1 MNHEY and CDR2 SVGAGI come from the germline V gene. The ends were cut back, 4 bases at V and 5 bases at J, with 20 bases in the middle. This CDR3 is 16 amino acids long. CDR3 nucleotides: TGTGCCAGCAGTTCCCCCCGAGCAGGTTCGGGGACTGAAGCTTTCTTT. It is translated as CASSSPRAGSGTEAFF.

The V call is TRBV5-4, the J call TRBJ1-4; D is perhaps TRBD1 (5 bases). Germline assignment: CDR1 SGHNT and CDR2 YYREEE (reference sequence). Trimming left V 0 bases short and J 2 bases short, with 8 bases between. The CDR3 has 15 residues. The CDR3 region is CASSLGGETNEKLFF. In DNA, the CDR3 is TGTGCCAGCAGCTTGGGGGGGGAGACTAATGAAAAACTGTTTTTT. The complete variable domain, with remaining parts taken from reference TRBV5-4 and TRBJ1-4, reads ETGVTQSPTHLIKTRGQQVTLRCSSQSGHNTVSWYQQALGQGPQFIFQYYREEENGRGNFPPRFSGLQFPNYSSELNVNALELDDSALYLCASSLGGETNEKLFFGSGTQLSVL.

V is TRBV5-1 and J is TRBJ1-6; 10 positions agree with TRBD1. Per the germline V gene, CDR1 is SGHRS and CDR2 is YFSETQ. J was trimmed by 10 bases and V by 4 bases; bases with no gene match: 8. The CDR3 covers 15 residues. The CDR3 is CASSPIDRGRSPLHF. CDR3 DNA sequence: TGCGCCAGCAGCCCCATTGACAGGGGGCGATCACCCCTCCACTTT.

This clone appeared a single time. The chain combines TRBV19 with TRBJ1-5, with 8 bases fitting TRBD1. This CDR3 is 15 amino acids long. V was clipped by 8 bases and J by 1 base; unmatched bases: 7. Looked up from germline, CDR1 is LNHDA and CDR2 is SQIVND (reference sequence). This chain's CDR3 is CASLDRGPSNQPQHF. For the CDR3, the DNA is TGTGCCAGTCTCGACAGGGGTCCCAGCAATCAGCCCCAGCATTTT.

Only a few counts were recorded for this clone. This rearrangement joins TRBV2 to TRBJ1-1, with D possibly matching TRBD1 (5 bases). The V gene's germline CDR1 is SNHLY and CDR2 FYNNEI. V was shortened by 8 bases and J by 4 bases, with 20 bases between the two germline ends. CDR3 length: 15 residues. The CDR3 spells CASFRAWRGSTEAFF. CDR3 nucleotides: TGTGCCAGCTTTAGGGCGTGGAGGGGTTCCACTGAAGCTTTCTTT. The variable domain in full, completed from reference TRBV2 and TRBJ1-1, reads EPEVTQTPSHQVTQMGQEVILRCVPISNHLYFYWYRQILGQKVEFLVSFYNNEISEKSEIFDDQFSVERPDGSNFTLKIRSTKLEDSAMYFCASFRAWRGSTEAFFGQGTRLTVV.

The V gene is TRBV11-2, the J gene TRBJ1-1; 9 bases agree with TRBD1. This CDR3 has 14 amino acids. J lost 11 bases, V lost 4 bases, and 11 bases had no gene match. In germline, CDR1 is SGHAT, CDR2 FQNNGV. CDR3 coding DNA: TGTGCCAGCAGCTCCCCGACAGGGGGTACGAAGGCTTTCTTT. Translation gives CASSSPTGGTKAFF. The full variable domain, completed using reference TRBV11-2 and TRBJ1-1, is EAGVAQSPRYKIIEKRQSVAFWCNPISGHATLYWYQQILGQGPKLLIQFQNNGVVDDSQLPKDRFSAERLKGVDSTLKIQPAKLEDSAVYLCASSSPTGGTKAFFGQGTRLTVV.

V gene TRBV3-1 (or the pseudogene TRBV3-2) combines with J gene TRBJ1-1, with D tentatively TRBD1 (6 bases). The CDR3 is 14 residues long. CDR1 and CDR2 (germline): LGHDT, YNNKEL (reference sequence). Trimming removed 4 bases from V and 3 bases from J, with 12 bases in between. The CDR3 here is CASSPIRGHTEAFF. In nucleotides, the CDR3 is TGTGCCAGCAGCCCTATCAGGGGCCACACTGAAGCTTTCTTT.

The chain joins TRBV5-1 to TRBJ2-7; the D gene is possibly TRBD2 (5 bases). V was shortened by 2 bases and J by 0 bases, with 15 bases between the two germline ends. The length of the CDR3 is 16 residues. The V gene's germline CDR1 is SGHRS and CDR2 YFSETQ. For the CDR3, the DNA is TGCGCCAGCAGCTTAGGAGCGGCGATAAGCTCCTACGAGCAGTACTTC. Translated: CASSLGAAISSYEQYF.

This clone was observed once. The V gene is TRBV5-6, the J gene TRBJ2-7, with D perhaps matching TRBD2 (6 bases). This CDR3 has 12 amino acids. V dropped 4 bases and J dropped 5 bases, with 10 bases sitting between them. CDR1 SGHDT and CDR2 YYEEEE come from the germline V gene. CDR3 residues: CASSAGRDEQYF. DNA of the CDR3: TGTGCCAGCAGCGCCGGGAGAGACGAGCAGTACTTC.

The chain joins TRBV6-6 to TRBJ1-1, with unresolved D. V gave up 7 bases and J gave up 6 bases, with 24 bases separating them. The CDR3 runs 16 residues. Per the germline V gene, CDR1 is MNHNY and CDR2 is SVGAGI (reference sequence). The CDR3 loop reads CASTKQAGRTLPEAFF. The CDR3 nucleotides are TGTGCCAGCACCAAGCAAGCGGGGAGGACGCTCCCTGAAGCTTTCTTT.

The rearrangement links TRBV4-1 to TRBJ1-2, with a possible D match to TRBD1 (6 bases). The germline gives CDR1 MGHRA, CDR2 YSYEKL. The CDR3 runs 15 residues. V was pared by 0 bases and J by 9 bases, with 17 bases between. In nucleotides, the CDR3 is TGCGCCAGCAGCCAAGACCAAGGGGGGGGATCAAGCTACACCTTC. Protein product: CASSQDQGGGSSYTF.

V usage is TRBV7-9 and J usage is TRBJ1-2; maybe TRBD1 (6 bases). V dropped 4 bases and J dropped 2 bases, with 11 bases sitting between them. CDR3 size: 14 residues. From germline, CDR1 is SEHNR and CDR2 FQNEAQ (reference sequence). The chain's CDR3 is CASSSTGLNYGYTF. CDR3 DNA sequence: TGTGCCAGCAGCTCTACAGGGCTGAACTATGGCTACACCTTC.

The chain couples TRBV5-5 to TRBJ1-2, with 7 bases fitting TRBD1. Germline assignment: CDR1 SGHKS and CDR2 YYEKEE (reference sequence). The CDR3 loop spans 14 amino acids. Trimming took 2 bases from V and 5 from J; bases not matched to a gene: 6. DNA for the CDR3: TGTGCCAGCAGCTTAGGGGGCTCCTTATATGGCTACACCTTC. Translating gives CASSLGGSLYGYTF.